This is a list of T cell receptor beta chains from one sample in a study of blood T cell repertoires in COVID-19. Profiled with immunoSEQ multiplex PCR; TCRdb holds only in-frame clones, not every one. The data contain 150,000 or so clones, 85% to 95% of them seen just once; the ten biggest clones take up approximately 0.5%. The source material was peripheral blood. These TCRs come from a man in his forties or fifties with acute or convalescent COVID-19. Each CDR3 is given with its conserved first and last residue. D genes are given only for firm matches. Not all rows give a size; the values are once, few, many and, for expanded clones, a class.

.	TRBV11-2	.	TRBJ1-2	TGTGCCAGCAGCCCACAGACAGGACGATTTAATGGCTACACCTTC	CASSPQTGRFNGYTF
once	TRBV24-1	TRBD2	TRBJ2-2	TGTGCCACCAGTGATCCTTCTAGCGGGGGATTTAACACCGGGGAGCTGTTTTTT	CATSDPSSGGFNTGELFF
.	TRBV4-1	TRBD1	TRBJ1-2	TGCGCCAGCAGCCAGGGACAGGGCCCTAACTATGGCTACACCTTC	CASSQGQGPNYGYTF
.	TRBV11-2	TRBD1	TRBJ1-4	TGTGCCAGCAGCTTATCTTCGGACAGGGTGGTTGGAAAACTGTTTTTT	CASSLSSDRVVGKLFF
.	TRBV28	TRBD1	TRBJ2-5	TGTGCCAGCAGTTTCCCGGACAGGCGATGGGAGACCCAGTACTTC	CASSFPDRRWETQYF
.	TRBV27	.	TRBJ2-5	TGTGCCAGCAGTTTGAACTACCGAGAGACCCAGTACTTC	CASSLNYRETQYF
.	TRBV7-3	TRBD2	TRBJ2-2	TGTGCCAGCAGCCAAACTAGCGGGCACACCGGGGAGCTGTTTTTT	CASSQTSGHTGELFF
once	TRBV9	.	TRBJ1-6	TGTGCCAGCAGCGTAGTGGGACGGGAGAATTCACCCCTCCACTTT	CASSVVGRENSPLHF
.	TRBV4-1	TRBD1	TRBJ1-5	TGCGCCAGCAGCCAAAGATCCGTAGGACAGGGGGTCTACCAGCCCCAGCATTTT	CASSQRSVGQGVYQPQHF
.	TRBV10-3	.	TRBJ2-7	TGTGCCATCAGTGAGTCGGTGAGCTACGAGCAGTACTTC	CAISESVSYEQYF
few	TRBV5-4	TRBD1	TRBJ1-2	TGTGCCAGCAGGAAGCCGGGACAGGGGGCCTATGGCTACACCTTC	CASRKPGQGAYGYTF
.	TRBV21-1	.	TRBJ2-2	TGTGCCAGCAGCAAAGCGCGCAGGGTGGTGAACACCGGGGAGCTGTTTTTT	CASSKARRVVNTGELFF
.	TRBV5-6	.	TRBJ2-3	TGTGCCAGCAGCGTGCGAGGGTCAGATACGCAGTATTTT	CASSVRGSDTQYF
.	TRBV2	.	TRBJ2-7	TGTGCCAGCAGTGGGAGGGACAGTAACGAGCAGTACTTC	CASSGRDSNEQYF
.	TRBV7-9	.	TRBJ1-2	TGTGCCAGCAGCTCCTCCGGACTTTTAGGTGGCTACACCTTC	CASSSSGLLGGYTF
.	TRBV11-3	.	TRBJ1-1	TGTGCCAGCAGCTCCCGGGAGGACACTGAAGCTTTCTTT	CASSSREDTEAFF
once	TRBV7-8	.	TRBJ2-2	TGTGCCAGCAGCTTAAGGAGGAACACCGGGGAGCTGTTTTTT	CASSLRRNTGELFF
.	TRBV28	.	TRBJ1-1	TGTGCCAGCAGTTTAGCGGGGGGCACTAACACTGAAGCTTTCTTT	CASSLAGGTNTEAFF
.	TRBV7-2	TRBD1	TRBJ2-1	TGTGCCAGCAAACCAGGGGGCCGAACCTACAATGAGCAGTTCTTC	CASKPGGRTYNEQFF
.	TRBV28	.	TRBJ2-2	TGTGCCAGCAGTTTTGGGCCCGGGGAGCTGTTTTTT	CASSFGPGELFF
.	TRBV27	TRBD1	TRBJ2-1	TGTGCCAGCAGTTTGGGGACAGGGGGGAACAATGAGCAGTTCTTC	CASSLGTGGNNEQFF
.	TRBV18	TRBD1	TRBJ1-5	TGTGCCAGCTCATCGACAGGGGACCAGCCCCAGCATTTT	CASSSTGDQPQHF
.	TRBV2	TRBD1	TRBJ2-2	TGTGCCAGCAGAGGACAGGTCGACACCGGGGAGCTGTTTTTT	CASRGQVDTGELFF
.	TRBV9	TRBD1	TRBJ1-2	TGTGCCAGCGGGGGACCGGGACAGGGGCCTGGGGGCTACACCTTC	CASGGPGQGPGGYTF
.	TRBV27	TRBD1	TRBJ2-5	TGTGCCAGCACCCCGACAGGGGGTTGGGAGACCCAGTACTTC	CASTPTGGWETQYF
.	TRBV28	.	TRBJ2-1	TGTGCCAGCACCCAACCTTGGGGGCGAAATGAGCAGTTCTTC	CASTQPWGRNEQFF
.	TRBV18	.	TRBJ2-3	TGTGCCAGCTCACAGAACAGAGTCGATACGCAGTATTTT	CASSQNRVDTQYF
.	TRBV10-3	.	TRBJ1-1	TGTGCCATCAGTGAGTTCGACACTGAAGCTTTCTTT	CAISEFDTEAFF